These T cell receptor beta chains were read from a single sample in a study of T cell responses to AZD1222 COVID-19 vaccine. Sequencing was performed with immunoSEQ multiplex PCR; in TCRdb, only in-frame clones are kept and a portion is missing. The table records over 100,000 clones, roughly 89% of them present only once. The source was peripheral blood, collected on day 0 of AZD1222 vaccination. These TCRs come from an adult in good health. CDR3s include the opening cysteine and the closing phenylalanine or tryptophan. The D gene is left open where the match is weak. Clone size appears in some rows only: once, few, many, or a class for an expanded clone.

clone_size: NA; j_call: TRBJ1-5; v_call: TRBV6-5; d_call: TRBD1; cdr3_aa: CASSSTGQGHQPQHF; cdr3_nt: TGTGCCAGCAGCTCGACGGGACAGGGGCATCAGCCCCAGCATTTT
clone_size: NA; j_call: TRBJ1-2; v_call: TRBV6-5; d_call: NA; cdr3_aa: CASSAPREADYGYTF; cdr3_nt: TGTGCCAGCTCGGCCCCCCGGGAGGCGGACTATGGCTACACCTTC
clone_size: NA; j_call: TRBJ1-1; v_call: TRBV11-2; d_call: NA; cdr3_aa: CASSLWYDTEAFF; cdr3_nt: TGTGCCAGCAGCTTATGGTACGACACTGAAGCTTTCTTT
clone_size: few; j_call: TRBJ1-2; v_call: TRBV7-2; d_call: NA; cdr3_aa: CASSLQQKGGYTF; cdr3_nt: TGTGCCAGCAGCCTACAGCAAAAGGGAGGCTACACCTTC
clone_size: NA; j_call: TRBJ2-1; v_call: TRBV10-3; d_call: NA; cdr3_aa: CAISESTQSSSYNEQFF; cdr3_nt: TGTGCCATCAGTGAGTCGACACAGTCGAGCTCCTACAATGAGCAGTTCTTC
clone_size: NA; j_call: TRBJ1-1; v_call: TRBV6-4; d_call: NA; cdr3_aa: CASSDRGDTEAFF; cdr3_nt: TGTGCCAGCAGTGACCGGGGGGACACTGAAGCTTTCTTT
clone_size: NA; j_call: TRBJ2-7; v_call: TRBV2; d_call: TRBD2; cdr3_aa: CASLGGTSGREQYF; cdr3_nt: TGTGCCAGCCTCGGTGGGACTAGCGGGCGCGAGCAGTACTTC
clone_size: NA; j_call: TRBJ1-1; v_call: TRBV3-1/TRBV3-2; d_call: NA; cdr3_aa: CASSRLQWSEAFF; cdr3_nt: TGTGCCAGCAGCCGTCTACAGTGGTCTGAAGCTTTCTTT
clone_size: NA; j_call: TRBJ1-2; v_call: TRBV27; d_call: NA; cdr3_aa: CASSFDNRYGYTF; cdr3_nt: TGTGCCAGCAGCTTCGACAATAGATATGGCTACACCTTC
clone_size: NA; j_call: TRBJ2-3; v_call: TRBV24-1; d_call: NA; cdr3_aa: CATSDSGEPTDTQYF; cdr3_nt: TGTGCCACCAGTGATTCCGGGGAGCCGACAGATACGCAGTATTTT
clone_size: few; j_call: TRBJ1-4; v_call: TRBV7-9; d_call: NA; cdr3_aa: CASRQAYRASNEKLFF; cdr3_nt: TGTGCCAGCAGGCAAGCTTACAGGGCCTCTAATGAAAAACTGTTTTTT
clone_size: NA; j_call: TRBJ1-1; v_call: TRBV6-5; d_call: NA; cdr3_aa: CASSLQFMNTEAFF; cdr3_nt: TGTGCCAGCAGTTTACAGTTTATGAACACTGAAGCTTTCTTT
clone_size: few; j_call: TRBJ1-2; v_call: TRBV28; d_call: NA; cdr3_aa: CASSLVGTAYGYTF; cdr3_nt: TGTGCCAGCAGTTTAGTGGGAACAGCCTATGGCTACACCTTC
clone_size: few; j_call: TRBJ1-4; v_call: TRBV4-3; d_call: TRBD1; cdr3_aa: CASSQDWGTGGEKLFF; cdr3_nt: TGCGCCAGCAGCCAAGATTGGGGGACAGGGGGCGAAAAACTGTTTTTT
clone_size: NA; j_call: TRBJ1-1; v_call: TRBV13; d_call: NA; cdr3_aa: CASSSGHLEAFF; cdr3_nt: TGTGCCAGCAGCTCGGGACACCTTGAAGCTTTCTTT
clone_size: NA; j_call: TRBJ1-1; v_call: TRBV19; d_call: TRBD1; cdr3_aa: CASSLRQGVGGTEAFF; cdr3_nt: TGTGCCAGTAGCCTTAGACAGGGGGTTGGTGGCACTGAAGCTTTCTTT
clone_size: NA; j_call: TRBJ2-3; v_call: TRBV9; d_call: NA; cdr3_aa: CASSVGWGRGTDTQYF; cdr3_nt: TGTGCCAGCAGCGTGGGCTGGGGACGCGGCACAGATACGCAGTATTTT
clone_size: NA; j_call: TRBJ1-3; v_call: TRBV6-5; d_call: TRBD1; cdr3_aa: CASRAQGTGNTIYF; cdr3_nt: TGTGCCAGCAGGGCACAGGGGACAGGAAACACCATATATTTT
clone_size: once; j_call: TRBJ1-5; v_call: TRBV11-2; d_call: NA; cdr3_aa: CASSYRVGQPQHF; cdr3_nt: TGTGCCAGCAGCTACAGGGTCGGCCAGCCCCAGCATTTT
clone_size: NA; j_call: TRBJ1-1; v_call: TRBV30; d_call: NA; cdr3_aa: CAWSVISNTEAFF; cdr3_nt: TGTGCCTGGAGTGTAATCTCGAACACTGAAGCTTTCTTT
clone_size: NA; j_call: TRBJ2-3; v_call: TRBV7-9; d_call: NA; cdr3_aa: CASSRAGRWEGTDTQYF; cdr3_nt: TGTGCCAGCAGCCGAGCGGGCAGGTGGGAGGGCACAGATACGCAGTATTTT
clone_size: NA; j_call: TRBJ1-5; v_call: TRBV27; d_call: NA; cdr3_aa: CASSPTRGSNQPQHF; cdr3_nt: TGTGCCAGCAGTCCCACCAGGGGAAGCAATCAGCCCCAGCATTTT
clone_size: NA; j_call: TRBJ1-2; v_call: TRBV4-3; d_call: NA; cdr3_aa: CASHRPLGPGYTF; cdr3_nt: TGCGCCAGCCACAGACCCCTTGGCCCTGGCTACACCTTC
clone_size: NA; j_call: TRBJ1-3; v_call: TRBV5-1; d_call: NA; cdr3_aa: CASSPGPGSGNTIYF; cdr3_nt: TGCGCCAGCAGCCCCGGGCCAGGGAGTGGAAACACCATATATTTT
clone_size: NA; j_call: TRBJ1-2; v_call: TRBV27; d_call: NA; cdr3_aa: CASKSLGGYTF; cdr3_nt: TGTGCCAGCAAGTCGTTAGGTGGCTACACCTTC
clone_size: NA; j_call: TRBJ1-6; v_call: TRBV20-1; d_call: NA; cdr3_aa: CSASEGSYNSPLHF; cdr3_nt: TGCAGTGCTAGTGAAGGGTCCTATAATTCACCCCTCCACTTT
clone_size: NA; j_call: TRBJ2-2; v_call: TRBV5-1; d_call: TRBD2; cdr3_aa: CASAPQAGGTGELFF; cdr3_nt: TGCGCCAGCGCCCCCCAAGCGGGGGGCACCGGGGAGCTGTTTTTT
clone_size: NA; j_call: TRBJ1-2; v_call: TRBV27; d_call: NA; cdr3_aa: CASSLNGFYGYTF; cdr3_nt: TGTGCCAGCAGTTTAAACGGTTTCTATGGCTACACCTTC
clone_size: NA; j_call: TRBJ1-2; v_call: TRBV7-2; d_call: NA; cdr3_aa: CASSLGSQLTGNYGYTF; cdr3_nt: TGTGCCAGCAGCTTAGGGTCCCAACTTACAGGGAACTATGGCTACACCTTC
clone_size: few; j_call: TRBJ1-4; v_call: TRBV28; d_call: NA; cdr3_aa: CASSFSGSNEKLFF; cdr3_nt: TGTGCCAGCAGTTTTTCAGGGTCTAATGAAAAACTGTTTTTT
clone_size: NA; j_call: TRBJ1-6; v_call: TRBV6-4; d_call: TRBD1; cdr3_aa: CASSDNDRGSPLHF; cdr3_nt: TGTGCCAGCAGTGATAACGACAGGGGTTCACCCCTCCACTTT
clone_size: once; j_call: TRBJ2-4; v_call: TRBV4-1; d_call: NA; cdr3_aa: CASSQVPLVAKNIQYF; cdr3_nt: TGCGCCAGCAGCCAAGTCCCCTTGGTCGCCAAAAACATTCAGTACTTC
clone_size: NA; j_call: TRBJ1-2; v_call: TRBV9; d_call: TRBD1; cdr3_aa: CASSQGQVYGYTF; cdr3_nt: TGTGCCAGCAGCCAAGGACAGGTCTATGGCTACACCTTC
clone_size: once; j_call: TRBJ1-4; v_call: TRBV18; d_call: NA; cdr3_aa: CASSPQVNEKLFF; cdr3_nt: TGTGCCAGCTCACCACAAGTTAATGAAAAACTGTTTTTT
clone_size: NA; j_call: TRBJ1-2; v_call: TRBV4-3; d_call: NA; cdr3_aa: CASSMTGTYGYTF; cdr3_nt: TGCGCCAGCAGCATGACAGGAACCTATGGCTACACCTTC
clone_size: NA; j_call: TRBJ1-2; v_call: TRBV24-1; d_call: NA; cdr3_aa: CATSDPSGGYTF; cdr3_nt: TGTGCCACCAGTGATCCATCGGGTGGCTACACCTTC
clone_size: NA; j_call: TRBJ1-5; v_call: TRBV9; d_call: NA; cdr3_aa: CASSAADNQPQHF; cdr3_nt: TGTGCCAGCAGCGCGGCGGACAATCAGCCCCAGCATTTT
clone_size: NA; j_call: TRBJ1-1; v_call: TRBV4-2; d_call: NA; cdr3_aa: CASSSRTVSMNTEAFF; cdr3_nt: TGTGCCAGCAGCTCTCGGACAGTCTCGATGAACACTGAAGCTTTCTTT
clone_size: NA; j_call: TRBJ1-1; v_call: TRBV12-5; d_call: NA; cdr3_aa: CASGLVRSRAFF; cdr3_nt: TGTGCTAGTGGTTTGGTACGGTCCCGAGCTTTCTTT
clone_size: NA; j_call: TRBJ1-2; v_call: TRBV29-1; d_call: NA; cdr3_aa: CSVVQGHYGYTF; cdr3_nt: TGCAGCGTTGTTCAGGGGCACTATGGCTACACCTTC
clone_size: NA; j_call: TRBJ1-5; v_call: TRBV19; d_call: NA; cdr3_aa: CASSRSGANLDGNQPQHF; cdr3_nt: TGTGCCAGTAGTCGGTCAGGGGCCAATCTTGATGGCAATCAGCCCCAGCATTTT
clone_size: NA; j_call: TRBJ1-5; v_call: TRBV7-2; d_call: NA; cdr3_aa: CASSLRADSQPQHF; cdr3_nt: TGTGCCAGCAGCTTAAGGGCCGATAGTCAGCCCCAGCATTTT
clone_size: NA; j_call: TRBJ1-2; v_call: TRBV5-4; d_call: NA; cdr3_aa: CASSSPVVVGMSYTF; cdr3_nt: TGTGCCAGCAGCTCCCCCGTAGTGGTCGGGATGAGCTACACCTTC
clone_size: NA; j_call: TRBJ1-6; v_call: TRBV30; d_call: NA; cdr3_aa: CAWTDSNNSPLHF; cdr3_nt: TGTGCCTGGACCGATTCTAATAATTCACCCCTCCACTTT
clone_size: few; j_call: TRBJ2-7; v_call: TRBV20-1; d_call: NA; cdr3_aa: CSAGSYEQYF; cdr3_nt: TGCAGTGCTGGATCGTACGAGCAGTACTTC
clone_size: NA; j_call: TRBJ1-6; v_call: TRBV2; d_call: TRBD1; cdr3_aa: CASSETGVRSPLHF; cdr3_nt: TGTGCCAGCAGCGAAACAGGGGTTAGATCACCCCTCCACTTT
clone_size: once; j_call: TRBJ2-5; v_call: TRBV7-2; d_call: NA; cdr3_aa: CASSSQETQYF; cdr3_nt: TGTGCCAGCAGCTCCCAAGAGACCCAGTACTTC
clone_size: NA; j_call: TRBJ2-4; v_call: TRBV5-1; d_call: TRBD1; cdr3_aa: CASGPQGAPDIQYF; cdr3_nt: TGCGCCAGCGGACCGCAGGGGGCGCCGGACATTCAGTACTTC
clone_size: NA; j_call: TRBJ2-5; v_call: TRBV30; d_call: NA; cdr3_aa: CAWSVGEAGETQYF; cdr3_nt: TGTGCCTGGAGTGTTGGGGAGGCGGGGGAGACCCAGTACTTC
clone_size: NA; j_call: TRBJ1-1; v_call: TRBV7-3; d_call: TRBD1; cdr3_aa: CASRGQKNTEAFF; cdr3_nt: TGTGCCAGCAGGGGACAGAAGAACACTGAAGCTTTCTTT
clone_size: NA; j_call: TRBJ2-1; v_call: TRBV5-4; d_call: TRBD2; cdr3_aa: CASSSSAGNYNEQFF; cdr3_nt: TGTGCCAGCAGCTCTTCAGCGGGGAACTACAATGAGCAGTTCTTC
clone_size: NA; j_call: TRBJ1-2; v_call: TRBV6-2/TRBV6-3; d_call: TRBD1; cdr3_aa: CASSRDRISFTF; cdr3_nt: TGTGCCAGCAGCCGGGACAGGATTAGTTTCACCTTC
clone_size: NA; j_call: TRBJ2-3; v_call: TRBV12-3/TRBV12-4; d_call: NA; cdr3_aa: CASSLGVTDTQYF; cdr3_nt: TGTGCCAGCAGTTTAGGAGTGACAGATACGCAGTATTTT
clone_size: NA; j_call: TRBJ2-1; v_call: TRBV7-2; d_call: NA; cdr3_aa: CASSGGIGYNEQFF; cdr3_nt: TGTGCCAGCAGTGGGGGGATCGGGTACAATGAGCAGTTCTTC